The present entry profiles one TCR beta chain with its context. The record originates from a study of control samples from healthy donors and cancer patients. Some clones are missing from TCRdb's copy, which holds only in-frame ones; the method was immunoSEQ multiplex PCR. The sample shows under 95,000 clones, approximately 89% of them seen only once. The CDR3 loop spans 13 amino acids. V lost 0 bases, J lost 8 bases, and 10 bases lay in between. Germline lookup yields CDR1 SEHNR and CDR2 FQNEAQ (reference sequence). This TCR was sampled from a woman aged 25 to 39 in good health. The sequencing sample was made of blood. The chain combines TRBV7-9 with TRBJ1-1, with D possibly matching TRBD1 (5 bases). The CDR3 nucleotides read TGTGCCAGCAGCTTAGCGGAAGGGACCGAAGCTTTCTTT. Its protein product is CASSLAEGTEAFF.